Each of the 23 T cell receptor beta chains below was sequenced from the same sample in a study of CD8 T cells in Susac syndrome (dated by TCRdb to the late 2010s). Receptor libraries were prepared by the immunoSEQ multiplex PCR assay. RNA was extracted using the RNeasy kit, and about 0.45 to 1 ug of the RNA was reverse transcribed with random hexamers. In-frame beta chains were kept once TCRdb had trimmed the public reads at Q25 with fastp and called clones with MiXCR. Duplicate CDR3 protein sequences are folded into a single record with the most common DNA and genes. In this sample the table shows a few hundred thousand distinct CDR3 sequences, approximately 95% of which occur a single time. The ten largest clones capture approximately 0.08% of the sample. Sequencing was done on a sample of CD4+ T cells from PBMCs. The receptors were sampled from a human donor with multiple sclerosis.

The chain combines TRBV10-3 with TRBJ2-3, with D unresolved. Trimming left V 6 bases short and J 1 base short, with 11 bases between. The length of the CDR3 is 14 residues. Per the germline V gene, CDR1 is ENHRY and CDR2 is SYGVKD. The CDR3 nucleotides are TGTGCCATCAGCCCGTCGGTGGGCACAGATACGCAGTATTTT. The encoded protein is CAISPSVGTDTQYF.

In its sample, this clonotype was seen once. The genes are TRBV20-1 and TRBJ2-7; 10 bases are a match to TRBD1. CDR1 and CDR2 (germline): DFQATT, SNEGSKA (reference sequence). The CDR3 is 16 residues long. The junction had 9 bases not matched to a gene; V was cut back by 0 bases and J by 4 bases. DNA of the CDR3: TGCAGTGCTAGAGAGGGACAGGGGCCCAAGGGTTACGAGCAGTACGTC. It is translated as CSAREGQGPKGYEQYV.

The chain employs TRBV29-1 and TRBJ2-5; TRBD1 matches at 8 bases. J was trimmed by 7 bases and V by 2 bases; bases with no gene match: 6. CDR3 size: 13 residues. CDR1 and CDR2 (germline): SQVTM, ANQGSEA. CDR3 residues: CSVEIRDRWTQYF. The DNA for the CDR3 is TGCAGCGTTGAAATCCGGGACAGGTGGACCCAGTACTTC.

The chain is built from TRBV3-1 and TRBJ2-2, with TRBD2 identical over 14 bases. After removal of 4 bases from V and 2 bases from J, the junction contained 9 bases not matched to a gene. The V gene's germline CDR1 is LGHDT and CDR2 YNNKEL (reference sequence). This CDR3 has 19 residues. The CDR3, as DNA: TGTGCCAGCAGCCGAAGAGGGACTAGCGGGGGCCGAAACACCGGGGAGCTGTTTTTT. Encoded protein: CASSRRGTSGGRNTGELFF.

The chain has TRBV11-2 and TRBJ1-1; D call uncertain. The CDR3 extends over 13 amino acids. Germline values: CDR1 SGHAT, CDR2 FQNNGV. V was trimmed by 5 bases and J by 7 bases, leaving 14 bases between them. CDR3 DNA: TGTGCCAGCAGCCCAACCTCCGGTTTTGAAGCTTTCTTT. As protein: CASSPTSGFEAFF.

The chain carries TRBV28 and TRBJ1-2; 7 bases match TRBD1. The length of the CDR3 is 15 residues. Trimming cost V 5 bases and J 8 bases; bases outside gene matches: 14. In germline, CDR1 is MDHEN, CDR2 SYDVKM. The CDR3 bases are TGTGCCAGCAGTCGACCCGGGACAGTCCTTCAAGGCTACACCTTC. It is translated as CASSRPGTVLQGYTF.

This chain joins TRBV20-1 and TRBJ2-3; unclear D gene. V lost 0 bases to trimming and J lost 3 bases, with 10 bases between them. Germline CDR1 reads DFQATT; CDR2 reads SNEGSKA (reference sequence). The CDR3 is made up of 14 amino acids. CDR3 nucleotides: TGCAGTGCTAGAGATCCTTGGGTGACAGATACGCAGTATTTT. Its protein is CSARDPWVTDTQYF.

The V call is TRBV30, the J call TRBJ2-3; 10 nucleotides match TRBD2. The CDR3 extends over 13 amino acids. CDR1 is GTSNPN, CDR2 SVGIG, per germline (reference sequence). V shed 5 bases, J shed 4 bases, and the junction held 3 bases outside the gene matches. The CDR3 coding sequence is TGTGCCTGGTCCCTAGCGGGGGCAGATACGCAGTATTTT. Protein: CAWSLAGADTQYF.

The chain recombines TRBV29-1 with TRBJ1-5, with 8 bases fitting TRBD1. After removal of 5 bases from V and 0 bases from J, the junction contained 12 bases not matched to a gene. The CDR3 is 17 residues long. The germline V gene has CDR1 SQVTM and CDR2 ANQGSEA. Here the CDR3 DNA reads TGCAGCGTTCTTATGTCAGCAGGGGGCCGTAGCAATCAGCCCCAGCATTTT. Its translation is CSVLMSAGGRSNQPQHF.

The chain employs TRBV20-1 and TRBJ2-3; 11 nucleotides agree with TRBD2. Looked up from germline, CDR1 is DFQATT and CDR2 is SNEGSKA (reference sequence). Unmatched junction bases numbered 8, after V lost 0 bases and J lost 3 bases. The CDR3 contains 17 residues. CDR3 sequence reads: CSARDPTASGGTDTQYF. The CDR3 DNA sequence: TGCAGTGCTAGAGATCCCACCGCTAGCGGGGGGACAGATACGCAGTATTTT.

V is TRBV6-6 and J is TRBJ2-7, with D possibly matching TRBD1 (6 bases). Trimming took off 2 bases at V and 10 bases at J, with 9 bases between the two ends. Germline values: CDR1 MNHNY, CDR2 SVGAGI (reference sequence). The CDR3 extends over 11 amino acids. This CDR3 reads CASSYGQSQYV. CDR3 nucleotide sequence: TGTGCCAGCAGTTACGGACAGTCCCAGTACGTC.

The rearrangement links TRBV20-1 to TRBJ2-1, with 9 bases aligning to TRBD1. CDR1 is DFQATT, CDR2 SNEGSKA, per germline (reference sequence). This CDR3 is built from 14 residues. The ends lost 8 bases at V and 0 bases at J; junction bases unmatched: 5. The CDR3 bases are TGCAGTATACCGGGACAGGGCTCCTACAATGAGCAGTTCTTC. Its protein product is CSIPGQGSYNEQFF.

The chain is built from TRBV12-3 or TRBV12-4 and TRBJ1-5; possible D gene TRBD1, 5 bases. This CDR3 has 13 amino acids. V was shortened by 4 bases and J by 1 base, with 5 bases between the two germline ends. The CDR3 spells CASSWDSNQPQHF. CDR3 in DNA: TGTGCCAGCAGTTGGGACAGCAATCAGCCCCAGCATTTT.

The chain is built from TRBV7-8 and TRBJ2-5; tentative D call: TRBD2 (6 bases). V was cut by 11 bases and J by 6 bases, with 19 bases left in between. Looked up from germline, CDR1 is SGHVS and CDR2 is FQNEAQ. The CDR3 runs to 13 residues. The CDR3 DNA is TGTGCCTCAGACGCGGGGCTTATCCAGACCCAGTACTTC. It yields the protein CASDAGLIQTQYF.

The gene calls are TRBV9 and TRBJ1-4; D uncertain. The ends were cut back, 1 base at V and 4 bases at J, with 5 bases in the middle. The V gene's germline CDR1 is SGDLS and CDR2 YYNGEE. This CDR3 has 13 residues. The CDR3 coding sequence is TGTGCCAGCAGCGTACCGGGTAATGAAAAACTGTTTTTT. Its translation: CASSVPGNEKLFF.

The chain is built from TRBV29-1 and TRBJ1-2; 7 bases agree with TRBD1. This CDR3 is built from 12 residues. Germline values: CDR1 SQVTM, CDR2 ANQGSEA. The ends lost 2 bases at V and 8 bases at J; junction bases unmatched: 5. The DNA for the CDR3 is TGCAGCGTTGAAACAGGGGCTGTGGGCTACACCTTC. Residues: CSVETGAVGYTF.

The rearrangement joins TRBV2 to TRBJ1-2; 7 positions match TRBD1. This CDR3 region has 14 residues. J lost 1 base, V lost 8 bases, and 7 bases had no gene match. Germline V gene data show CDR1 as SNHLY and CDR2 as FYNNEI. CDR3 bases: TGTGCCAGCCGGGCCTACAGGGGTAACTATGGCTACACCTTC. Its protein is CASRAYRGNYGYTF.

CDR3 sequence: CASSPRYGLGSSGANVLTF. In DNA form, the CDR3 reads TGTGCCAGCAGCCCACGGTACGGGTTGGGATCCTCTGGGGCCAACGTCCTGACTTTC. The V and J genes are TRBV7-6 and TRBJ2-6; D is ambiguous. Germline CDR1 is SGHVS and CDR2 is FNYEAQ. With 5 bases removed from V and 0 bases from J, the gap between germline ends came to 20 bases. The CDR3 covers 19 residues.

The chain employs TRBV29-1 and TRBJ2-7; 9 nucleotides line up with TRBD1. V lost 0 bases to trimming and J lost 5 bases; unmatched junction nucleotides: 8. Germline lookup yields CDR1 SQVTM and CDR2 ANQGSEA. This CDR3 region has 15 residues. CDR3 residues: CSVEERRTGVNEQYF. The DNA for the CDR3 is TGCAGCGTTGAAGAGCGGAGGACAGGGGTGAACGAGCAGTACTTC.

The chain carries TRBV27 and TRBJ2-7; possibly TRBD1 or TRBD2 for D (5 bases each). V was shortened by 5 bases and J by 1 base, with 9 bases between the two germline ends. This CDR3 is 13 amino acids long. Germline CDR1 is MNHEY and CDR2 is SMNVEV (reference sequence). The CDR3 protein is CASSIGESYEQYF. The CDR3 nucleotides read TGTGCCAGCAGTATAGGGGAGTCCTACGAGCAGTACTTC.

CDR3 sequence reads: CATSDPGGGHTDTQYF. The CDR3 DNA reads TGTGCCACCAGTGATCCCGGGGGGGGGCACACAGATACGCAGTATTTT. The gene calls are TRBV24-1 and TRBJ2-3; 8 bases map to TRBD2. V lost 3 bases, J lost 2 bases, and 6 bases stayed unmatched. Germline CDR1 is KGHDR and CDR2 is SFDVKD. This CDR3 is built from 16 residues.

The chain employs TRBV29-1 and TRBJ1-2, with D unclear. The CDR3 runs 10 residues. Trimming took off 3 bases at V and 6 bases at J, with 5 bases between the two ends. The germline V gene encodes CDR1 SQVTM and CDR2 ANQGSEA. CDR3 residues: CSVEMDGYTF. For the CDR3, the DNA is TGCAGCGTTGAGATGGATGGCTACACCTTC.

DNA of the CDR3: TGTGCCAGCAGCGTCGGGGGACCTAGCACAGATACGCAGTATTTT. Protein: CASSVGGPSTDTQYF. This chain uses TRBV9 with TRBJ2-3, with a possible D match to TRBD2 (6 bases). Germline values: CDR1 SGDLS, CDR2 YYNGEE. The V end lost 2 bases, the J end lost 0 bases, and 10 bases lay between the germline ends. The CDR3 has 15 amino acids.